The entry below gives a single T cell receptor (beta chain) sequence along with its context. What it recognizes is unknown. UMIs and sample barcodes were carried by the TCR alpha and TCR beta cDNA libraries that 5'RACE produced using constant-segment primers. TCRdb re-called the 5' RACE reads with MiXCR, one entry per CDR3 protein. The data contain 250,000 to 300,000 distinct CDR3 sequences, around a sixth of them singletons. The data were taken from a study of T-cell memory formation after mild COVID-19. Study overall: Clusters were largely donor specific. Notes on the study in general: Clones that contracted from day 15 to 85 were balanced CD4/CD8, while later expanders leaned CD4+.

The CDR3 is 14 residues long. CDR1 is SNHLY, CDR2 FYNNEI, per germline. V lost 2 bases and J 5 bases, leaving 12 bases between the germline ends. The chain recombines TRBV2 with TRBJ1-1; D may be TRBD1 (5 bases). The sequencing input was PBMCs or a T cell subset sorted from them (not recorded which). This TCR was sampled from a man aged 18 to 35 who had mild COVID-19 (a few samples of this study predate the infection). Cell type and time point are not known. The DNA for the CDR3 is TGTGCCAGCAGTGAACGGGCAGGGCGTACTGAAGCTTTCTTT. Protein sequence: CASSERAGRTEAFF.